The TCR beta chain described here comes from a study of blood T cell repertoires in COVID-19. Background on the study: From the United States, Italy and Spain came samples of acute and convalescent COVID-19. The cDNA or gDNA used as material had been derived from T cells, B-cell-depleted T cells, or PBMCs.

Germline V lookup: CDR1 MDHEN, CDR2 SYDVKM. CDR3 length: 13 amino acids. V was pared by 6 bases and J by 9 bases, with 7 bases of the junction left unmatched. The participants were between about 18 and 90 years old and came from some 23 US areas. Participant-given clinical history determined each cohort assignment. Libraries were prepared by immunoSEQ multiplex PCR; TCRdb keeps only in-frame clonotypes and omits some of them. The table has roughly 280,000 clones, roughly nine tenths seen once. Sequencing was done on a sample of PBMCs or T cells enriched from blood (not recorded which). This chain links TRBV28 with TRBJ2-3; 9 nucleotides align to TRBD1. This receptor was taken from a woman in her fifties or sixties who had recovered from COVID-19. In nucleotides, the CDR3 is TGTGCCAGCAGGGGGACAGGGAAAGTAACGCAGTATTTT. Its translation is CASRGTGKVTQYF.